Listed below are T cell receptor beta chains from one sample, sequenced in a study of CD8 T cells in ankylosing spondylitis. TCRdb used MiXCR to reprocess the 5' RACE reads, holding one entry per CDR3 protein. Among about 540,000 distinct CDR3 sequences listed, about 13% were seen once. Sequenced: blood, either unsorted or a sorted T cell fraction (not recorded which). The receptors were sampled from a male donor with ankylosing spondylitis. CDR3s leave out the opening cysteine and the closing phenylalanine or tryptophan.

>TRBJ2-7|TRBV6-1
ASNTPTAEQY
>TRBJ2-7|TRBV20-1
SAVRDYPYEQY
>TRBJ2-1|TRBV28
ASSPPSGMGNEQF
>TRBJ2-7|TRBV12-3/TRBV12-4
ASSPPGGRSYEQY
>TRBJ2-1|TRBV11-2
ASSYPGTGGLSSYNEQF
>TRBJ1-2|TRBV2
ASPNPQGNYGYT
>TRBJ1-1|TRBV20-1
SASGQFIEAF
>TRBJ2-2|TRBV7-2
ASSLVGRVSLGELF
>TRBJ1-2|TRBV7-9
ASSPDSGGKGYT
>TRBJ2-1|TRBV7-2
ASSLASGQGSYNEQF
>TRBJ2-1|TRBV2
AIWRAHEQF
>TRBJ1-4|TRBV7-9
ASNLGDNEKLF
>TRBJ1-5|TRBV2
ASSEDRDYQPQH
>TRBJ2-1|TRBV3-1
ASSPSGRSELDEQF
>TRBJ2-5|TRBV5-1
ASSLERLAGGETQY
>TRBJ1-5|TRBV27
ASTTGRDQPQH
>TRBJ2-4|TRBV24-1
ATSDHTVNIQY
>TRBJ1-3|TRBV6-2/TRBV6-3
ASTDLRTGRTGNTIY
>TRBJ2-7|TRBV10-2
ASSKREGQYEQY